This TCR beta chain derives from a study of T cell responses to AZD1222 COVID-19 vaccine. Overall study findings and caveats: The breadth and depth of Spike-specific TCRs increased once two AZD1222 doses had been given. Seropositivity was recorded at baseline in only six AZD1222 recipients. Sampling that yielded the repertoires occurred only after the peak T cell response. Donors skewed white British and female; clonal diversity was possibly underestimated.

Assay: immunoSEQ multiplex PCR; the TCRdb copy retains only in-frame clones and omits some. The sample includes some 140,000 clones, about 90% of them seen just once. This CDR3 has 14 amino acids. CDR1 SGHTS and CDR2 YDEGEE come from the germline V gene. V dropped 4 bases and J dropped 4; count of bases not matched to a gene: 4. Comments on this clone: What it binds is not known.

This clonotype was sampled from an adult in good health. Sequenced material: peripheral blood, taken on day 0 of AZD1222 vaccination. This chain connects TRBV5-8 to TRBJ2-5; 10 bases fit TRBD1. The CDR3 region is CASSRTGGVETQYF. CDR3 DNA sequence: TGTGCCAGCAGCCGGACAGGGGGAGTAGAGACCCAGTACTTC.